A single sample gave rise to the 3 T cell receptor beta chains below, sequenced in a study of blood T cell repertoires in COVID-19 (dated by TCRdb to 2019 to 2021). The library was generated by the immunoSEQ multiplex PCR assay. The table was pulled from immuneACCESS by TCRdb, which kept in-frame rearrangements only. Such tables lose some clones; where checked, under half of the loss comes from unresolved V genes, and the rest has no known cause. Within this sample are approximately 99,000 clones, with 85% to 90% of them counted one time only. The ten largest clones take up approximately 12% of the sample. The sequenced material came from peripheral blood. These receptors originate from a woman aged 55 to 70 in a cohort sampled during active or convalescent COVID-19.

The chain links TRBV5-6 to TRBJ2-7; a weak D match, TRBD1 (6 bases). CDR1 is SGHDT and CDR2 is YYEEEE in the germline V gene. There are 15 residues in the CDR3. Trimming cost V 4 bases and J 0 bases, with 14 bases left between them. For the CDR3, the DNA is TGTGCCAGCAGCCCCTCCGGACAGAGCTCCTACGAGCAGTACTTC. Amino acid sequence: CASSPSGQSSYEQYF.

V is TRBV14 and J is TRBJ2-3; a weak D match, TRBD1 (5 bases). V lost 1 base and J lost 6, with 20 bases in between. Germline V gene data show CDR1 as SGHDN and CDR2 as FVKESK. The CDR3 extends over 17 amino acids. CDR3 bases: TGTGCCAGCAGCCAAGCAAGAGTAGGGGCCTTCCGGGATACGCAGTATTTT. Protein sequence: CASSQARVGAFRDTQYF.

The V and J genes are TRBV7-3 and TRBJ1-6; TRBD1 aligns across 7 bases. Germline V gives CDR1 SGHTA, CDR2 FQGTGA. The trim removed 5 bases at V and 10 bases at J, leaving 8 bases unmatched. CDR3 length: 14 amino acids. DNA of the CDR3: TGTGCCAGCAGCCAAACAGGGGTCGGCTCACCCCTCCACTTT. Translating it yields CASSQTGVGSPLHF.